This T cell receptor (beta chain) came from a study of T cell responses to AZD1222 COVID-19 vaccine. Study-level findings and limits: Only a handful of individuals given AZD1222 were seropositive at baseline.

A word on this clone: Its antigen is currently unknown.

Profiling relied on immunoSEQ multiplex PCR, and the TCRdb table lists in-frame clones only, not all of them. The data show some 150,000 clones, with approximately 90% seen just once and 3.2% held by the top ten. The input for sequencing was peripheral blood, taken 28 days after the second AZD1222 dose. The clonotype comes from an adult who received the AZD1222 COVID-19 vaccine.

CDR3 loop: CASSLAATGRIEREQYF. The DNA for the CDR3 is TGTGCCAGCAGCTTAGCAGCTACAGGGCGGATAGAGAGGGAGCAGTACTTC. The V and J genes are TRBV11-2 and TRBJ2-7, with D possibly TRBD1 on 6 matching bases. The CDR3 covers 17 residues. CDR1 and CDR2 from the germline V gene are SGHAT and FQNNGV. V lost 1 base to trimming and J lost 7 bases, with 23 bases between them.